The T cell receptor beta chain under discussion was sequenced for a study of CD8+CD57+ T cells in acquired aplastic anemia. The template used for profiling TCR beta VDJ and CDR3 was genomic DNA. TCRdb itself ran the reads through MiXCR, one entry per CDR3 protein. The sample shows 110,000 or so distinct CDR3 sequences, under 60% of them seen only once. The germline V gene encodes CDR1 MRHNA and CDR2 SNTAGT. The V end lost 10 bases, the J end lost 6 bases, and 16 bases lay between the germline ends. This CDR3 has 13 amino acids. The TCR comes from a human donor in good health, serving as a control. The sequenced sample was sorted CD4+, CD8+, or CD8+CD57+ T cells (not recorded which) from PBMCs. The rearrangement joins TRBV6-4 to TRBJ1-5; maybe TRBD1 (6 bases). This chain's CDR3 is CAIKGGQTQPQHF. The CDR3 region has the DNA TGTGCCATCAAGGGGGGGCAGACTCAGCCCCAGCATTTT.